The rows below give T cell receptor beta chains drawn from one sample of a study of cytomegalovirus exposure and HLA in healthy donors. Using immunoSEQ multiplex PCR, the repertoire was profiled, and TCRdb retains in-frame clones only, with some absent. Among roughly 100,000 clones listed, approximately 72% were seen once. The sequencing sample was made of PBMCs. These receptors were obtained from a woman in her forties or fifties in good health and CMV-seronegative. Each CDR3 is given with its conserved first and last residue. The D gene is left open where the match is weak. Not every row has a clone size; where given, it reads once, few, many or a size class.

j_gene	d_gene	v_gene	abundance	CDR3nt	CDR3aa
TRBJ1-2	-	TRBV13	-	TGTGCCAGCAAGACCCGGGGTGGCTACACCTTC	CASKTRGGYTF
TRBJ2-3	-	TRBV19	-	TGTGCCAGTAGTATCGTCGGAGCAGATACGCAGTATTTT	CASSIVGADTQYF
TRBJ2-2	-	TRBV6-6	-	TGTGCCAGCAGTTACATACAGGGTCTCGGGGAGCTGTTTTTT	CASSYIQGLGELFF
TRBJ2-3	-	TRBV5-6	few	TGTGCCAGCAGCCCCGGGACTCCCGTGAGGGATACGCAGTATTTT	CASSPGTPVRDTQYF
TRBJ1-3	-	TRBV2	few	TGTGCCAGCCTGGCAGGAGGAAACACCATATATTTT	CASLAGGNTIYF
TRBJ2-3	TRBD2	TRBV6-6	few	TGTGCCAGCAGTTACTCGGCGGGAGGAACAGATACGCAGTATTTT	CASSYSAGGTDTQYF
TRBJ2-5	TRBD1	TRBV2	-	TGTGCCAGCAGTGCAAGGACAGGGGGTCAAGAGACCCAGTACTTC	CASSARTGGQETQYF
TRBJ2-7	TRBD2	TRBV28	-	TGTGCCAGCAGTCTTGGGAGGGCCTACGAGCAGTACTTC	CASSLGRAYEQYF
TRBJ2-3	TRBD2	TRBV5-1	-	TGCGCCAGCAGCTCCACTAGCGGATCCACAGATACGCAGTATTTT	CASSSTSGSTDTQYF
TRBJ1-3	-	TRBV9	-	TGTGCCAGCAGCCCCGGGGGGAGCTCTGGAAACACCATATATTTT	CASSPGGSSGNTIYF
TRBJ2-2	TRBD2	TRBV5-1	few	TGCGCCAGCGGCCTAGCGGGAGGCGGTCCCGGGGAGCTGTTTTTT	CASGLAGGGPGELFF
TRBJ2-7	TRBD2	TRBV19	-	TGTGCCAGCCAGAGCGGTAGCGGGAGTGAGCAGTACTTC	CASQSGSGSEQYF
TRBJ2-5	TRBD1	TRBV6-6	-	TGTGCCAGCAGTCGCGGGACAGGGTTAGAGACCCAGTACTTC	CASSRGTGLETQYF
TRBJ2-7	TRBD1	TRBV10-3	few	TGTGCCATCAGAGGCAGACAGGGGGGGTTCGGCGAGCAGTACTTC	CAIRGRQGGFGEQYF
TRBJ1-3	-	TRBV4-2	once	TGTGCCAGCAGCCAAGATCGCACAAACTCTGGAAACACCATATATTTT	CASSQDRTNSGNTIYF
TRBJ2-7	TRBD1	TRBV19	-	TGTGCCAGTAGTATAACACAGGGGCCCAACTACGAGCAGTACTTC	CASSITQGPNYEQYF
TRBJ1-1	TRBD1	TRBV7-9	-	TGTGCCAGCAGCTTAACCGGGACAGGGGAAACTGAAGCTTTCTTT	CASSLTGTGETEAFF
TRBJ1-1	TRBD1	TRBV7-9	-	TGTGCCAGCAGCTCCGGACAGGGTGAAGCTTTCTTT	CASSSGQGEAFF
TRBJ2-7	-	TRBV4-1	few	TGCGCCAGCAGCCAGATCCAACCCATACAGGGAACGAGGTCCGAGCAGTACTTC	CASSQIQPIQGTRSEQYF
TRBJ1-2	TRBD1	TRBV19	few	TGTGCCAGTAGTCAGCTCGGGACAGTTGGCTACACCTTC	CASSQLGTVGYTF
TRBJ2-3	TRBD2	TRBV19	-	TGTGCGGCTAACGGAGGGAGGGTACCCCCAGATACGCAGTATTTT	CAANGGRVPPDTQYF
TRBJ2-2	TRBD2	TRBV4-1	few	TGCGCCAGCAGCCAAGAGCTAGCGGGGGGTAGCGGGGAGCTGTTTTTT	CASSQELAGGSGELFF
TRBJ1-4	-	TRBV28	-	TGTGCCAGCTCTTCCGGGGTTGGAGAAAAACTGTTTTTT	CASSSGVGEKLFF
TRBJ1-4	-	TRBV15	-	TGTGCCACCAGCAGATTGCGGGGTAGGATTGATGAAAAACTGTTTTTT	CATSRLRGRIDEKLFF
TRBJ2-7	-	TRBV18	once	TGTGCCAGCTCATCGGGGGAGGATACCTACTACGAGCAGTACTTC	CASSSGEDTYYEQYF